The next 24 T cell receptor beta chains were all read from a single sample in a study of tumor-infiltrating lymphocytes in primary liver carcinoma. A constant-region primer primed TCR beta cDNA synthesis from roughly 510 ng of total RNA. Researchers made the TCR beta libraries by running three nested multiplex PCR rounds with slightly modified ARM-PCR. A C-beta reverse primer was combined with TRBV1-TRBV30 forward primers in the first two PCR rounds, and each round had ten to eleven cycles. MiXCR was run by TCRdb on the multiplex PCR reads, yielding one entry per CDR3 protein. The data contain 70,000 to 75,000 distinct CDR3 sequences, over 60% of them singletons. DNA and RNA were both co-extracted from approximately 20-30 mg of bulk tissue that had not been sorted. Sample: liver tumor tissue from sampling region 4. This sample's subset: tumor region T4, right-lateral pole. These receptors came from a man aged 35 to 55 with primary liver carcinoma and hepatitis B virus infection.

The rearrangement links TRBV6-1 to TRBJ1-2; D unresolved. CDR1 and CDR2 (germline): MNHNS, SASEGT. The CDR3 is 15 residues long. V lost 7 bases and J lost 3, with 18 bases in between. CDR3 in amino acids: CASMFRPISDYGYTF. CDR3 nucleotides: TGTGCCAGCATGTTCAGACCTATCTCTGACTATGGCTACACCTTC.

Remarks on this clonotype: Germline and junction disagree at one end, which may indicate a read error. The V and J genes are TRBV29-1 and TRBJ2-2; possible D gene TRBD2, 6 bases. CDR1 and CDR2 from the germline V gene are SQVTM and ANQGSEA. The CDR3 has 15 residues. CDR3 sequence (DNA): TGCAGCGTTGAAGACGCCGCGGGATCCCCCGGGAAGCTGGTTTTT. It codes for CSVEDAAGSPGKLVF.

A remark on this clonotype: One end of the junction varies from germline; a read error may be responsible. CDR3 coding DNA: TGTGCCAGCAGCTTGGGACAGGTAGACCACAAGCAGTATTTC. Protein sequence: CASSLGQVDHKQYF. The gene calls are TRBV11-2 and TRBJ2-7; 8 nucleotides line up with TRBD1. Germline V gene lookup returns CDR1 SGHAT and CDR2 FQNNGV. The CDR3 runs to 14 residues.

With regard to this clonotype: A read error may explain this, as a much larger clone is one base away. The rearrangement uses TRBV7-9 and TRBJ2-1; D uncertain. The V end was cut by 3 bases, the J end by 12 bases, with 15 bases between. Germline CDR1 is SEHNR and CDR2 is FQNEAQ (reference sequence). The CDR3 length is 13 residues. CDR3 loop: CASSLLQAGGQFF. The CDR3 DNA reads as TGTGCCAGCAGCTTGCTCCAGGCTGGTGGGCAGTTCTTC.

Worth noting for this clonotype: This clone may be a read error of a much larger clone one base away. This rearrangement joins TRBV7-8 to TRBJ1-5; D remains ambiguous. Germline V lookup: CDR1 SGHVS, CDR2 FQNEAQ. The CDR3 runs to 15 residues. DNA for the CDR3: TGTACCAGCAGCTTAGGTCCTGTCAGCAATCAGCCCCAGCATTTT. This sequence encodes CTSSLGPVSNQPQHF.

This clonotype was seen a few times. The CDR3 spells CSSAAGAANEQFF. CDR3 DNA sequence: TGCAGTTCCGCTGCGGGAGCGGCTAATGAGCAGTTCTTC. The chain combines TRBV20-1 with TRBJ2-1; 7 bases match TRBD2. V shed 8 bases and J 7 bases; nucleotides not matched to a gene: 11. CDR3 size: 13 residues. Germline V gene lookup returns CDR1 DFQATT and CDR2 SNEGSKA (reference sequence).

Note on this clonotype: A much larger clone differs by one base, so this may be a read error. The chain carries TRBV5-5 and TRBJ2-2; D is perhaps TRBD1 (6 bases). Germline V gene lookup returns CDR1 SGHKS and CDR2 YYEKEE (reference sequence). The CDR3 runs to 15 residues. As DNA, the CDR3 is TGTGTCAGCAGCTTTTTAGGGGGAAACACCGGGGAGCTGTTTTTT. Translated, it gives CVSSFLGGNTGELFF.

V gene TRBV6-1 combines with J gene TRBJ2-2; D perhaps matches TRBD1 (6 bases). Trimming took 6 bases from V and 5 from J, leaving 13 bases between them. Germline V CDR1 and CDR2: MNHNS, SASEGT. The CDR3 consists of 14 residues. CDR3 protein: CASRESGETGELFF. CDR3 DNA sequence: TGTGCCAGCAGAGAATCAGGGGAGACCGGGGAGCTGTTTTTT.

J is TRBJ2-3 and V is TRBV7-2, with 7 bases that match TRBD1. Trimming took 0 bases from V and 4 from J; bases not matched to a gene: 1. CDR1 and CDR2 (germline): SGHTA, FQGNSA. This CDR3 has 14 residues. The CDR3 DNA follows: TGTGCCAGCAGCTTAGCCGGGACAGCAGATACGCAGTATTTT. Protein product: CASSLAGTADTQYF.

This clonotype was seen many times. The chain is built from TRBV4-1 and TRBJ2-3; 7 nucleotides align to TRBD2. Losses at the gene ends were 4 bases for V and 1 base for J; bases not matched to a gene: 8. Germline CDR1 is MGHRA and CDR2 is YSYEKL. The CDR3 is made up of 16 amino acids. The CDR3 region has the DNA TGCGCCAGCAGCCGGAGTTGGAGCGGGGGCACAGATACGCAGTATTTT. Its protein product is CASSRSWSGGTDTQYF.

Concerning this clonotype itself: This may arise from a read error, as a much more abundant clone is one base away. The CDR3 ends on some other residue instead of the conserved phenylalanine or tryptophan, so this is likely a read error. The V call is TRBV20-1, the J call TRBJ2-1, with D unresolved. The CDR3 runs 16 residues. Germline-derived CDR1 and CDR2 are DFQATT and SNEGSKA (reference sequence). V lost 5 bases, J lost 0 bases, and 17 bases lay in between. The CDR3 nucleotides read TGCAGTGCTGAAGCCGATGACTTGAGCTCCTACAATGAGCAGTTCCTC. Its translation: CSAEADDLSSYNEQFL.

For this clonotype: This may be a read error, as it is one base from a much larger clone. V and J are TRBV5-1 and TRBJ2-3; TRBD2 agrees at 7 bases. Germline V lookup: CDR1 SGHRS, CDR2 YFSETQ. The CDR3 runs 13 residues. DNA for the CDR3: TGCACCAGCCAAGCGGGGAGCACAGATACGCAGTATTTT. As protein: CTSQAGSTDTQYF.

This clonotype was counted a few times. This rearrangement joins TRBV19 to TRBJ2-3; 8 bases match TRBD1. Trimming took 3 bases from V and 1 from J; bases not matched to a gene: 6. From germline, CDR1 is LNHDA and CDR2 SQIVND (reference sequence). The CDR3 contains 16 residues. CDR3 coding DNA: TGTGCCAGTAGTATGGGGGACAGGCGAGGCACAGATACGCAGTATTTT. Translation: CASSMGDRRGTDTQYF.

As regards this clonotype: This sequence may be a read error, since a much larger clone differs from it by one base. This chain connects TRBV20-1 to TRBJ2-3; TRBD2 is a possible D gene (6 bases). There are 15 residues in the CDR3. The germline CDR1 and CDR2 sequences are DFQATT and SNEGSKA (reference sequence). CDR3 in amino acids: CSAGVREKGTDMQYF. CDR3 sequence (DNA): TGCAGTGCTGGCGTTCGGGAGAAGGGCACAGATATGCAGTATTTT.

This clonotype has a handful of counts. Just one base apart from a much larger clone, this may be a read error. Because the CDR3 is missing its conserved closing phenylalanine or tryptophan, this is likely a read error. The chain joins TRBV12-3 or TRBV12-4 to TRBJ1-1; D uncertain. This CDR3 is built from 11 residues. V was clipped by 3 bases and J by 11 bases, with 10 bases between them. The CDR3 DNA sequence: TGTGCCAGCAGTTTGCCAGGAGTGGCTTTCTCT. It codes for CASSLPGVAFS.

This chain links TRBV28 with TRBJ1-4; the match to TRBD1 covers 7 bases. CDR1 is MDHEN, CDR2 SYDVKM, per germline. Trimming cost V 7 bases and J 7 bases; bases outside gene matches: 12. This CDR3 spans 15 amino acids. The CDR3 is CASTSTTGLGEKLFF. CDR3 coding DNA: TGTGCCAGCACCTCCACGACAGGGTTGGGTGAAAAACTGTTTTTT.

The J gene is TRBJ2-2, the V gene TRBV4-1; D perhaps matches TRBD2 (5 bases). Germline CDR1 MGHRA, CDR2 YSYEKL. V lost 0 bases to trimming and J lost 0 bases, with 14 bases between them. The CDR3 has 18 residues. The CDR3 nucleotides are TGCGCCAGCAGCCAAGATCCCCTTCGGGGTGCGAACACCGGGGAGCTGTTTTTT. Translated: CASSQDPLRGANTGELFF.

This clonotype was detected a few times. The V and J genes are TRBV5-4 and TRBJ2-1; TRBD2 matches at 7 bases. The CDR3 loop spans 15 amino acids. Germline assignment: CDR1 SGHNT and CDR2 YYREEE (reference sequence). With 10 bases clipped from V and 7 bases from J, the junction kept 17 bases outside the gene matches. In DNA, the CDR3 is TGTGCCGGTAGCTTGGGGGGAGGGCTTACGAATGAGCAGTTCTTC. Translation gives CAGSLGGGLTNEQFF.

Note on this clonotype: An end of the junction differs from the germline gene, which may be a read error. The chain uses TRBV4-1 and TRBJ2-7; D is perhaps TRBD2 (7 bases). The germline gives CDR1 MGHRA, CDR2 YSYEKL. This CDR3 is 14 amino acids long. The CDR3 spells CASNQGGAAYEQYF. The CDR3 DNA reads as TGCGCCAGCAACCAAGGGGGGGCCGCCTACGAGCAGTACTTC.

A few counts support this clonotype. The CDR3 DNA sequence: TGCAGTGCTAGAGATCCAGGGTCGGGCGAGCAGTTCTTC. This translates into CSARDPGSGEQFF. The chain couples TRBV20-1 to TRBJ2-1; weak D call: TRBD1 (5 bases). The CDR3 is 13 amino acids. V was cut by 0 bases and J by 10 bases, with 13 bases left in between. In germline, CDR1 is DFQATT, CDR2 SNEGSKA (reference sequence).

As to this clonotype: A much larger clonotype is one base distant, so this may be a read error. This chain links TRBV28 with TRBJ2-2; TRBD1 agrees at 7 bases. This CDR3 comprises 14 residues. The V gene's germline CDR1 is MDHEN and CDR2 SYDVKM. The CDR3 DNA is TGTGCCGGCAGTTACAGGGGAAACACCGGGGAGCTGTTTTTT. Amino acids: CAGSYRGNTGELFF.

As to this clonotype: A read error may account for a junction end that differs from germline. The chain has TRBV28 and TRBJ1-5; D is unclear. Germline V gives CDR1 MDHEN, CDR2 SYDVKM. The CDR3 has 12 amino acids. The CDR3 region is CASIPPRGPQLF. DNA for the CDR3: TGTGCCAGCATCCCCCCCCGCGGGCCCCAGCTTTTT.

Notes on this clonotype: Its ends do not fully match the called genes, so a read error is possible. CDR3 in amino acids: CASRLGYIF. The CDR3, as DNA: TGCGCCAGCAGACTGGGCTACATCTTC. V is TRBV4-1 and J is TRBJ1-2; D is uncertain. The CDR3 extends over 9 amino acids. The germline gives CDR1 MGHRA, CDR2 YSYEKL.

Concerning this clonotype itself: A junction end diverges from the germline sequence, so it may reflect a read error. In DNA form, the CDR3 reads TGTGACAGCATCTTAGTCAGTGGGGACAGTCGGCAAGAGACCAAGTACTTC. Translation gives CDSILVSGDSRQETKYF. V and J are TRBV11-2 and TRBJ2-5, with 7 bases fitting TRBD1. CDR1 SGHAT and CDR2 FQNNGV come from the germline V gene. The length of the CDR3 is 17 residues.